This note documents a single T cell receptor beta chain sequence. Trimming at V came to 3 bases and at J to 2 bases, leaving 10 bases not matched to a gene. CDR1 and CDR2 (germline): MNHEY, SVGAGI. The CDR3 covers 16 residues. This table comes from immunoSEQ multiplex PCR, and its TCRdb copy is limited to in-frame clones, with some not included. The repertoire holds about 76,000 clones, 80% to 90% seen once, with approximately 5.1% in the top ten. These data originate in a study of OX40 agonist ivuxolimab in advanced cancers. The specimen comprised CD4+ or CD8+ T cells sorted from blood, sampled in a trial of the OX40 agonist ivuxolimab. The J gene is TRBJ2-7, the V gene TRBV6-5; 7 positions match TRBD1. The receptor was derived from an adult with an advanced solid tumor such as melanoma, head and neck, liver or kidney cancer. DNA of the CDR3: TGTGCCAGCAGTTATACTGTCAGGGGGACAACCTACGAGCAGTACTTC. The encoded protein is CASSYTVRGTTYEQYF.